The 20 T cell receptor beta chains given below trace back to one sample, sequenced in a study of T cells in women clearing cervical HPV infection. Sequencing used immunoSEQ multiplex PCR; TCRdb keeps in-frame clones, though not all of them. This table holds approximately 32,000 clones. The sequenced sample was blood buffy coat. The receptors shown here come from a woman between 18 and 69 years old with a cervical HPV16 infection that either progressed to CIN3+ or cleared (not recorded which).

Points on this clone: The read is 3 residues too short to cover the CDR3 end, so that end is filled in from the germline J gene. The chain carries TRBV19 and TRBJ2-1, with D possibly matching TRBD2 (6 bases). From germline, CDR1 is LNHDA and CDR2 SQIVND (reference sequence). V was cut by 3 bases and J by 3 bases, with 15 bases left in between. This CDR3 region has 16 residues. This chain's CDR3 is CASSIFIGGFYNEQFF. Partial CDR3 DNA: TGTGCCAGTAGTATTTTCATCGGGGGTTTCTACAATGAG.

In regard to this clone: Sequencing ends 3 residues short of the CDR3 end; the germline J gene provides the rest. The rearrangement uses TRBV5-1 and TRBJ1-6; TRBD1 matches at 7 bases. J lost 9 bases, V lost 3 bases, and 9 bases had no gene match. The CDR3 consists of 15 residues. The germline CDR1 and CDR2 sequences are SGHRS and YFSETQ. The CDR3 here is CASSSPDRVPSPLHF. CDR3 bases read: TGCGCCAGCAGCTCCCCCGACAGGGTTCCTTCACCC. The full variable domain, completed using reference TRBV5-1 and TRBJ1-6, is KAGVTQTPRYLIKTRGQQVTLSCSPISGHRSVSWYQQTPGQGLQFLFEYFSETQRNKGNFPGRFSGRQFSNSRSEMNVSTLELGDSALYLCASSSPDRVPSPLHFGNGTRLTVT.

About this clone: The CDR3 end is not reached by the read, which stops 3 residues before it; the germline J gene fills it in. The chain is built from TRBV6-2 or TRBV6-3 and TRBJ1-1, with D tentatively TRBD1 (5 bases). Deletions cut 4 bases from V and 1 base from J, with 10 bases between. The length of the CDR3 is 14 residues. CDR1 is MNHEY and CDR2 is SVGEGT in the germline V gene. The CDR3 protein is CASSWSGGNTEAFF. The sequenced part of the CDR3 DNA is TGTGCCAGCAGTTGGAGCGGGGGGAACACTGAA.

Comment on this clone: The read ends 3 residues early relative to the CDR3; the germline J gene fills the gap. This chain joins TRBV13 and TRBJ1-5, with D possibly being TRBD1 (5 bases). The germline V gene encodes CDR1 PRHDT and CDR2 FYEKMQ (reference sequence). The CDR3 extends over 18 amino acids. The ends were cut back, 0 bases at V and 0 bases at J, with 15 bases in the middle. The CDR3 reads CASSLGLMRGDSNQPQHF. The DNA read from the CDR3 is TGTGCCAGCAGCTTAGGCCTAATGCGGGGGGATAGCAATCAGCCC.

Concerning this clone itself: The CDR3 end is not reached by the read, which stops 3 residues before it; the germline J gene fills it in. The V call is TRBV7-8, the J call TRBJ1-2; tentative D call: TRBD1 (6 bases). The germline V gene encodes CDR1 SGHVS and CDR2 FQNEAQ. The ends were cut back, 2 bases at V and 5 bases at J, with 21 bases in the middle. This CDR3 has 17 residues. CDR3 DNA, as far as it was read: TGTGCCAGCAGCTTAACCTTTGACAGGCCCCGAGAGTATGGC. This translates into CASSLTFDRPREYG. The whole CDR3 region reads CASSLTFDRPREYGYTF.

With respect to this clone: The read finishes 3 residues shy of the CDR3 end, and the germline J gene is used to complete it. The gene calls are TRBV5-1 and TRBJ1-1; 7 nucleotides line up with TRBD1. Per germline, CDR1 SGHRS and CDR2 YFSETQ. This CDR3 is built from 15 residues. V gave up 6 bases and J gave up 0 bases; unmatched junction bases: 8. The DNA read from the CDR3 is TGCGCCAGCACGGCAGGGGGAGTCATGAACACTGAA. Its translation is CASTAGGVMNTE. The whole CDR3 protein reads CASTAGGVMNTEAFF.

In regard to this clone: The DNA ends 3 residues before the CDR3 does, and the rest of the CDR3 is filled in from the germline J gene. The chain joins TRBV5-1 to TRBJ1-4; 8 nucleotides match TRBD1. Germline values: CDR1 SGHRS, CDR2 YFSETQ. CDR3 length equals 16 residues. The CDR3 loop is CASSLGTGRDGSPLFF. CDR3 bases read: TGCGCCAGCAGCTTGGGGACAGGGCGCGACGGTTCACCA.

With respect to this clone: The read ends 3 residues before the CDR3 terminus; that terminus is restored from the germline J gene. This chain connects TRBV7-8 to TRBJ2-7; 7 bases align to TRBD2. The CDR3 sequence is 13 residues long. V lost 1 base to trimming and J lost 5 bases; unmatched junction nucleotides: 2. Per the germline V gene, CDR1 is SGHVS and CDR2 is FQNEAQ. CDR3: CASSLGGGNEQYF. The CDR3 DNA, read in part, is TGTGCCAGCAGCTTAGGGGGGGGGAACGAG.

Worth noting for this clone: The CDR3 extends 3 residues past the end of the read, so its final part is completed from the germline J gene. J is TRBJ2-1 and V is TRBV7-8; a weak D match, TRBD1 (5 bases). V was clipped by 5 bases and J by 8 bases, with 10 bases between them. The germline V gene has CDR1 SGHVS and CDR2 FQNEAQ. This CDR3 has 12 amino acids. CDR3: CASSPDRDEQFF. CDR3 bases read: TGTGCCAGCAGCCCCGACAGAGATGAG.

The CDR3 loop is CAWSVTQGYIYGYTF. The CDR3 DNA, read in part, is TGTGCCTGGAGTGTAACACAGGGTTACATCTATGGC. V gene TRBV30 combines with J gene TRBJ1-2, with TRBD1 as a possible D gene (6 bases). The read stops 3 residues short of the end of the CDR3; the missing end is completed from the germline J gene. V was pared by 0 bases and J by 4 bases, with 15 bases between. The CDR3 covers 15 residues. The germline V gene encodes CDR1 GTSNPN and CDR2 SVGIG (reference sequence).

Turning to this clone: The CDR3 end falls 3 residues outside the read, so it is completed with the germline J gene. V and J are TRBV7-6 and TRBJ1-1; 8 bases are shared with TRBD1. This CDR3 spans 14 amino acids. V trimming: 5 bases; J trimming: 3 bases; junction bases outside the gene matches: 5. Germline CDR1 SGHVS, CDR2 FNYEAQ. Partial CDR3 DNA: TGTGCCAGCAGCATCGGACAGGGACACACTGAA. Protein sequence: CASSIGQGHTE. The complete CDR3 sequence is CASSIGQGHTEAFF.

CDR3 bases read: TGCAGCGGTAGACAGGGATCGAACACTGAA. Translated, it gives CSGRQGSNTE. In full, the CDR3 is CSGRQGSNTEAFF. The rearrangement joins TRBV29-1 to TRBJ1-1, with TRBD1 identical over 7 bases. The CDR3 is cut off 3 residues early in the read; its end comes from the germline J gene. The length of the CDR3 is 13 residues. The germline V gene has CDR1 SQVTM and CDR2 ANQGSEA. V shed 7 bases and J 1 base; nucleotides not matched to a gene: 6. The full variable domain, its missing parts supplied by reference TRBV29-1 and TRBJ1-1, is SAVISQKPSRDICQRGTSLTIQCQVDSQVTMMFWYRQQPGQSLTLIATANQGSEATYESGFVIDKFPISRPNLTFSTLTVSNMSPEDSSIYLCSGRQGSNTEAFFGQGTRLTVV.

As to this clone: The DNA ends 3 residues before the CDR3 does, and the rest of the CDR3 is filled in from the germline J gene. This chain joins TRBV7-9 and TRBJ1-2; D unclear. In germline, CDR1 is SEHNR, CDR2 FQNEAQ (reference sequence). The CDR3 extends over 15 amino acids. The CDR3 bases that were read are TGTGCCAGCACCCCTACTAGCATGACGTACAATGAC. Its protein is CASTPTSMTYND. The whole CDR3 protein is CASTPTSMTYNDYTF.

In regard to this clone: The sequence runs out 3 residues before the end of the CDR3; the remainder is reconstructed from the germline J gene. J is TRBJ2-3 and V is TRBV3-1 (or the pseudogene TRBV3-2), with D uncertain. Trimming left V 1 base short and J 4 bases short, with 12 bases between. The CDR3 contains 15 residues. Germline V gives CDR1 LGHDT, CDR2 YNNKEL (reference sequence). Partial CDR3 DNA: TGTGCCAGCAGCCAAGGGGCGCTATACCCAGATACG. Translating it yields CASSQGALYPDT. The entire CDR3 is CASSQGALYPDTQYF.

As regards this clone: Read sequence stops 3 residues before the CDR3 end, and the germline J gene provides the missing end. The chain joins TRBV5-1 to TRBJ2-7, with D maybe TRBD1 (6 bases). This CDR3 region has 13 residues. Germline values: CDR1 SGHRS, CDR2 YFSETQ. The V end lost 7 bases, the J end lost 5 bases, and 16 bases lay between the germline ends. This chain's CDR3 is CASRTAAMDEQYF. CDR3 DNA, as far as it was read: TGCGCCAGCCGGACAGCCGCTATGGACGAG.

Turning to this clone: The missing CDR3 end, 3 residues past where the read stops, is filled in from the germline J gene. The chain carries TRBV5-6 and TRBJ1-1; D ambiguous. Per the germline V gene, CDR1 is SGHDT and CDR2 is YYEEEE. This CDR3 region has 15 residues. Trimming left V 0 bases short and J 4 bases short, with 13 bases between. Incomplete CDR3 DNA: TGTGCCAGCAGCTTGGTAGGTTCTTCAGGCACTGAA. Its protein product is CASSLVGSSGTE. The whole CDR3 protein reads CASSLVGSSGTEAFF.

The CDR3 bases that were read are TGTGCCAGTAGTATAGGGGCCGCAATCTCCTACGAG. It yields the protein CASSIGAAISYE. The whole CDR3 protein reads CASSIGAAISYEQYF. The chain joins TRBV19 to TRBJ2-7; D call uncertain. The read comes to an end 3 residues before the CDR3 does, leaving the germline J gene to fill in the end. Trimming removed 1 base from V and 0 bases from J, with 10 bases in between. From germline, CDR1 is LNHDA and CDR2 SQIVND (reference sequence). This CDR3 contains 15 residues. The full variable domain, its missing parts supplied by reference TRBV19 and TRBJ2-7, is DGGITQSPKYLFRKEGQNVTLSCEQNLNHDAMYWYRQDPGQGLRLIYYSQIVNDFQKGDIAEGYSVSREKKESFPLTVTSAQKNPTAFYLCASSIGAAISYEQYFGPGTRLTVT.

Comments on this clone: The read falls 3 residues short of the CDR3 end, and the missing part is taken from the germline J gene. The chain carries TRBV11-2 and TRBJ2-5, with 7 bases matching TRBD1. The germline V gene encodes CDR1 SGHAT and CDR2 FQNNGV. V gave up 2 bases and J gave up 5 bases; unmatched junction bases: 2. The CDR3 has 13 residues. CDR3 DNA, as far as it was read: TGTGCCAGCAGCTTACAGGGGGAGGAGACC. This sequence encodes CASSLQGEET. The CDR3 in full is CASSLQGEETQYF.

Incomplete CDR3 DNA: TGTGCCAGCTCACCCGCGACGGGGAGACTCTATGGC. Translating it yields CASSPATGRLYG. The CDR3 as a whole reads CASSPATGRLYGYTF. This chain links TRBV18 with TRBJ1-2; no reliable D call. Sequencing ends 3 residues short of the CDR3 end; the germline J gene provides the rest. V was cut by 3 bases and J by 4 bases, with 15 bases left in between. Germline V lookup: CDR1 KGHSH, CDR2 LQKENI. CDR3 length: 15 residues.

Concerning this clone itself: The read ends 3 residues before the CDR3 terminus; that terminus is restored from the germline J gene. The chain links TRBV7-9 to TRBJ2-5; D unclear. V was shortened by 6 bases and J by 5 bases, with 13 bases between the two germline ends. Germline lookup yields CDR1 SEHNR and CDR2 FQNEAQ (reference sequence). This CDR3 region has 13 residues. CDR3 loop: CASRISTQETQYF. The DNA read from the CDR3 is TGTGCCAGCAGGATTTCCACCCAGGAGACC.